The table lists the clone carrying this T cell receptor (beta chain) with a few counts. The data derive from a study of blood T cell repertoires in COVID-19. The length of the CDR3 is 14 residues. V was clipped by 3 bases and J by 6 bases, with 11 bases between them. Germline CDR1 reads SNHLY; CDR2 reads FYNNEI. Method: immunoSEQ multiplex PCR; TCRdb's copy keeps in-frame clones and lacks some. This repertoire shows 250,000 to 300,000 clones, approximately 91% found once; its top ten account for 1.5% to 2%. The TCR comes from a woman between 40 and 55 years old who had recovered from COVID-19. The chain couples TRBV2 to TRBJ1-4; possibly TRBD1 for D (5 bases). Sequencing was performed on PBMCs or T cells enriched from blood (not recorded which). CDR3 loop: CASSDLGGYEKLFF. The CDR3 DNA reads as TGTGCCAGCAGTGATCTGGGGGGGTATGAAAAACTGTTTTTT.